The rows below give T cell receptor beta chains drawn from one sample of a study of blood T cell repertoires in COVID-19. This table comes from immunoSEQ multiplex PCR, and its TCRdb copy is limited to in-frame clones, with some not included. The sample shows approximately 110,000 clones, around 89% of them seen only once. Sequencing input: peripheral blood. These receptors were obtained from an elderly woman with acute or convalescent COVID-19. Each CDR3 is given with its conserved first and last residue. Fields, in order: clone size, V gene, CDR3 length, D gene, J gene, CDR3 protein, CDR3 DNA. The D gene is left open where the match is weak. For some rows the clone size is stated as once, few or many, or as a class when expanded; others skip it.

>.|TRBV6-5|15|TRBD1|TRBJ1-3
CASTKGTASGNTIYF
TGTGCCAGCACCAAAGGGACAGCCTCTGGAAACACCATATATTTT
>.|TRBV30|13|.|TRBJ2-7
CAWSRSSSYEQYF
TGTGCCTGGAGTAGGAGTAGCTCCTACGAGCAGTACTTC
>.|TRBV6-5|15|.|TRBJ1-3
CASSTAGGSGNTIYF
TGTGCCAGCAGTACCGCCGGGGGCTCTGGAAACACCATATATTTT
>.|TRBV5-4|16|.|TRBJ2-2
CASSPGGVSSTGELFF
TGTGCCAGCAGCCCTGGAGGGGTTTCGAGCACCGGGGAGCTGTTTTTT
>.|TRBV30|13|.|TRBJ1-1
CAWSVRRETEAFF
TGTGCCTGGAGTGTACGGAGGGAGACTGAAGCTTTCTTT
>.|TRBV3-1/TRBV3-2|14|TRBD1|TRBJ2-4
CASSPRDRGNIQYF
TGTGCCAGCAGCCCACGGGACAGGGGAAACATTCAGTACTTC
>.|TRBV9|15|TRBD1|TRBJ1-1
CASSASGQMNTEAFF
TGTGCCAGCAGCGCATCGGGACAGATGAACACTGAAGCTTTCTTT
>.|TRBV20-1|14|TRBD2|TRBJ2-5
CSASYAGGLETQYF
TGCAGTGCTAGTTATGCGGGGGGCCTAGAGACCCAGTACTTC
>.|TRBV5-1|16|TRBD2|TRBJ2-5
CASSLDTAGPQETQYF
TGCGCCAGCAGCTTGGATACAGCGGGGCCCCAAGAGACCCAGTACTTC
>.|TRBV10-1|14|.|TRBJ2-7
CASSESRAAGEQYF
TGCGCCAGCAGTGAGTCTAGGGCCGCGGGTGAGCAGTACTTC
>.|TRBV4-1|16|TRBD2|TRBJ2-3
CASSLRSERGGDTQYF
TGCGCCAGCAGCCTCCGCTCTGAGCGGGGGGGAGATACGCAGTATTTT
>.|TRBV10-3|12|TRBD1|TRBJ1-2
CAIKTGGDGYTF
TGTGCCATCAAAACAGGGGGCGATGGCTACACCTTC
>.|TRBV18|15|.|TRBJ2-6
CASSPLDSGANVLTF
TGTGCCAGCTCACCCCTAGACTCTGGGGCCAACGTCCTGACTTTC
>.|TRBV19|15|.|TRBJ2-7
CASSILWGQGYEQYF
TGTGCCAGTAGTATCCTCTGGGGGCAAGGATACGAGCAGTACTTC
>.|TRBV6-2/TRBV6-3|15|.|TRBJ1-5
CASSYDETTNQPQHF
TGTGCCAGCAGTTACGACGAGACTACCAATCAGCCCCAGCATTTT
>.|TRBV7-6|17|TRBD1|TRBJ2-1
CASSAGPGQGVYNEQFF
TGTGCCAGCAGCGCAGGTCCGGGACAGGGCGTATACAATGAGCAGTTCTTC
>.|TRBV18|14|.|TRBJ1-1
CASSGGATNTEAFF
TGTGCCAGCTCAGGGGGGGCGACTAACACTGAAGCTTTCTTT
>.|TRBV13|14|TRBD1|TRBJ2-7
CASSLGRGLGEQYF
TGTGCCAGCAGCTTAGGCAGGGGGCTCGGAGAGCAGTACTTC
>.|TRBV6-5|15|.|TRBJ1-1
CASSYQARGTTEAFF
TGTGCCAGCAGTTACCAGGCGCGGGGGACGACTGAAGCTTTCTTT
>.|TRBV2|13|.|TRBJ2-7
CASGGMTVYEQYF
TGTGCCAGCGGGGGGATGACAGTCTACGAGCAGTACTTC
>.|TRBV6-6|12|TRBD1|TRBJ1-2
CASRGQHYGYTF
TGTGCCAGCAGGGGACAGCACTATGGCTACACCTTC
>.|TRBV5-1|16|TRBD2|TRBJ2-5
CASSLTGLAEQETQYF
TGCGCCAGCAGCTTAACTGGACTAGCCGAGCAAGAGACCCAGTACTTC
>.|TRBV5-4|14|.|TRBJ1-2
CASSPGGGDYGYTF
TGTGCCAGCAGCCCCGGCGGGGGAGACTATGGCTACACCTTC
>.|TRBV20-1|15|.|TRBJ1-5
CSASPAGPSNQPQHF
TGCAGTGCTAGTCCGGCAGGGCCTAGCAATCAGCCCCAGCATTTT
>.|TRBV6-5|13|.|TRBJ2-2
CASKTTGPGELFF
TGTGCCAGCAAAACGACAGGACCCGGGGAGCTGTTTTTT
>.|TRBV20-1|15|TRBD2|TRBJ2-2
CSASPAGVNTGELFF
TGCAGTGCTAGTCCGGCGGGGGTAAACACCGGGGAGCTGTTTTTT
>.|TRBV6-5|15|TRBD1|TRBJ2-1
CASGRQGYRDNEQFF
TGTGCCAGCGGCCGACAGGGCTACAGGGACAATGAGCAGTTCTTC
>once|TRBV7-2|14|TRBD1|TRBJ1-1
CASSLDRGHNEAFF
TGTGCCAGCAGCTTGGACAGGGGGCATAATGAAGCTTTCTTT